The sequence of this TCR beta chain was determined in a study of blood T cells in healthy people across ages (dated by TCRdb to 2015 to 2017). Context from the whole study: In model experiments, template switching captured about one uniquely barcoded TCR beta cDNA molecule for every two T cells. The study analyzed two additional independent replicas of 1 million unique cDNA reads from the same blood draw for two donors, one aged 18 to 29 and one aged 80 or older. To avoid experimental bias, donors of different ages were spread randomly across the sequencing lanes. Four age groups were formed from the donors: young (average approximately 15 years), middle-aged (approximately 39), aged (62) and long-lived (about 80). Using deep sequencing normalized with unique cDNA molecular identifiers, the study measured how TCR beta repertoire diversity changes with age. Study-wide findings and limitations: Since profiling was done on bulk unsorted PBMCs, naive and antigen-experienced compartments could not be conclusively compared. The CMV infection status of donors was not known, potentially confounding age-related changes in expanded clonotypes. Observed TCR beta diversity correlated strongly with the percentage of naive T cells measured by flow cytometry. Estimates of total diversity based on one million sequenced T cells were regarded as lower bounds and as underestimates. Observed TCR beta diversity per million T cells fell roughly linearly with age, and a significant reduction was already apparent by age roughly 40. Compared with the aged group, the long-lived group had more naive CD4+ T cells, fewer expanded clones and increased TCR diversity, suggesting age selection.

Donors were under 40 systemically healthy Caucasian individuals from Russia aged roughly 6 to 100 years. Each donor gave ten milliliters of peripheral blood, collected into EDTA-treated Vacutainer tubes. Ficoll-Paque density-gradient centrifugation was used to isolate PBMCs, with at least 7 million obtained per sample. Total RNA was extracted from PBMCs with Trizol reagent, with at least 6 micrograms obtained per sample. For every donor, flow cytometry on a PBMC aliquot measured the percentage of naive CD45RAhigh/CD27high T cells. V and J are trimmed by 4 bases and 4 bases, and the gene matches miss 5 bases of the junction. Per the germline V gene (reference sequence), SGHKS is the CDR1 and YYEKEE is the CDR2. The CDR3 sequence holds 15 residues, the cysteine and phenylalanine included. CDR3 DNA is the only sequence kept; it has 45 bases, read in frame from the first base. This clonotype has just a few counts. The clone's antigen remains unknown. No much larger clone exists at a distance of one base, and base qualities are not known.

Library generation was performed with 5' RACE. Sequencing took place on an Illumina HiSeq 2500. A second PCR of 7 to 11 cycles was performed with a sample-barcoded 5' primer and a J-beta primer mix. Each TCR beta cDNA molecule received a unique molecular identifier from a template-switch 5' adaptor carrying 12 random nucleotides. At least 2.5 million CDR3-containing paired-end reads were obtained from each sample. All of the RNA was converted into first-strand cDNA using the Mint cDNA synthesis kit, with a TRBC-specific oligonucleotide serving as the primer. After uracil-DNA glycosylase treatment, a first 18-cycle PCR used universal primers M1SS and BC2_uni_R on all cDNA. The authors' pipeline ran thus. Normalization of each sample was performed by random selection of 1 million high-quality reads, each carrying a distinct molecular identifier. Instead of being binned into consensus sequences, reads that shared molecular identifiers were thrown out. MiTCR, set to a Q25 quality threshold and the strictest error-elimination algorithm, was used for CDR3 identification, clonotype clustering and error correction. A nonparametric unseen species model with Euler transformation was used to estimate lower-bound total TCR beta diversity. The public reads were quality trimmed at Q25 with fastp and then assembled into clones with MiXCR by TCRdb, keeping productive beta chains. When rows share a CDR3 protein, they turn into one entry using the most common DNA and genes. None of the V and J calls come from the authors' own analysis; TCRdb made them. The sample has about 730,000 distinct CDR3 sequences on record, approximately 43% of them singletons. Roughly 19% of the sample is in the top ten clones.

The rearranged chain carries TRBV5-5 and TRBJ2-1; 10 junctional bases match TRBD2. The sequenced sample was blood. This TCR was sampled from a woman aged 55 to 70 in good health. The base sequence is TGTGCCAGCAGCAGTGCGACTAGCGGGTACAATGAGCAGTTCTTC. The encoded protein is CASSSATSGYNEQFF.